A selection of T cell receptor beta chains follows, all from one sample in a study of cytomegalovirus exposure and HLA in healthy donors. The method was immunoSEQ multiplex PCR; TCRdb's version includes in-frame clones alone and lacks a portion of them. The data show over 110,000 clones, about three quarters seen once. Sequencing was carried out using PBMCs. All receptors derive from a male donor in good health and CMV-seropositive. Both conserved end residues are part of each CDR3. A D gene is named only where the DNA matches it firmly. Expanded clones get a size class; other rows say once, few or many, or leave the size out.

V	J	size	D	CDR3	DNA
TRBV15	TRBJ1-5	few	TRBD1	CATTTGAGDQPQHF	TGTGCCACTACAACAGGGGCCGGCGATCAGCCCCAGCATTTT
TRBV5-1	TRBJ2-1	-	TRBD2	CASSFEGGTTSGYNEQFF	TGCGCCAGCAGCTTTGAGGGGGGGACCACTAGCGGCTACAATGAGCAGTTCTTC
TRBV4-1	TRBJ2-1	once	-	CASSPWGSSYNEQFF	TGCGCCAGCAGCCCTTGGGGCAGCTCCTACAATGAGCAGTTCTTC
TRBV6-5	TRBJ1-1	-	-	CASSGYTVNTEAFF	TGTGCCAGCAGTGGGTACACAGTTAACACTGAAGCTTTCTTT
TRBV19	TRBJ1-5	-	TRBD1	CASSIGNRGSNQPQHF	TGTGCCAGTAGTATAGGGAACAGGGGATCCAATCAGCCCCAGCATTTT
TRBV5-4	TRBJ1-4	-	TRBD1	CASSLRDRGRLGEKLFF	TGTGCCAGCAGCCTCCGGGACAGGGGGCGCTTAGGGGAAAAACTGTTTTTT
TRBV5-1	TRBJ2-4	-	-	CASSLVSGSRAKNIQYF	TGCGCCAGCAGCTTGGTTTCCGGGTCGAGGGCCAAAAACATTCAGTACTTC
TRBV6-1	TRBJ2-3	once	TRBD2	CASSVDSGGGDTQYF	TGTGCCAGCAGTGTGGATAGCGGGGGTGGAGATACGCAGTATTTT
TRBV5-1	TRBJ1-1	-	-	CASSLDGRNTEAFF	TGCGCCAGCAGCTTGGATGGTAGAAACACTGAAGCTTTCTTT
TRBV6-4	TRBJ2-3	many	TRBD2	CASSEGTSDTDTQYF	TGTGCCAGCAGTGAAGGGACTAGCGACACAGATACGCAGTATTTT
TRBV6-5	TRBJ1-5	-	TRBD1	CASSNRDSGNQPQHF	TGTGCCAGCAGTAACCGGGACAGTGGCAATCAGCCCCAGCATTTT
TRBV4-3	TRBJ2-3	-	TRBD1	CASSQDRGRVDTQYF	TGCGCCAGCAGCCAGGACAGGGGAAGGGTGGATACGCAGTATTTT
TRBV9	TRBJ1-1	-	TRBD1	CASSVTGEGGTEAFF	TGTGCCAGCAGCGTCACAGGGGAAGGGGGCACTGAAGCTTTCTTT
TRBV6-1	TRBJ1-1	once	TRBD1	CASSRQGQGNTEAFF	TGTGCCAGCAGTAGACAGGGACAGGGGAACACTGAAGCTTTCTTT
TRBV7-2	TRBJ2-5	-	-	CASSSQETQYF	TGTGCCAGCAGCTCACAAGAGACCCAGTACTTC
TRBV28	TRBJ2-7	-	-	CASETSSFPYEQYF	TGTGCCAGCGAGACTAGTTCATTCCCGTACGAGCAGTACTTC
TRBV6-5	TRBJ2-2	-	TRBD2	CASSRGGGELFF	TGTGCCAGCAGTCGGGGGGGCGGGGAGCTGTTTTTT
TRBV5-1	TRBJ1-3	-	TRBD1	CASSGGDRAYGNTIYF	TGCGCCAGCAGCGGAGGGGACAGGGCATACGGAAACACCATATATTTT
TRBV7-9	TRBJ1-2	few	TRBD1	CASSFIEAGGYGYTF	TGTGCCAGCAGCTTTATTGAGGCAGGGGGGTATGGCTACACCTTC
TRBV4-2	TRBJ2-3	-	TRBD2	CASSQDRGLAGTDTQYF	TGTGCCAGCAGCCAAGATCGGGGACTAGCAGGCACAGATACGCAGTATTTT
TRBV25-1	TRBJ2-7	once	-	CASSLGIALTYEQYF	TGTGCCAGCAGTCTCGGGATCGCATTAACCTACGAGCAGTACTTC
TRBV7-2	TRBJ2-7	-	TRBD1	CASSLFATGAYEQYF	TGTGCCAGCAGCTTATTTGCGACAGGGGCCTACGAGCAGTACTTC
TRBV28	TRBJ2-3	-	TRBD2	CASHQAAGRTQYF	TGTGCCAGCCACCAGGCAGCGGGAAGAACGCAGTATTTT
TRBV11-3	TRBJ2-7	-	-	CASSLHGRGQEQYF	TGTGCCAGCAGCTTACACGGGAGGGGGCAGGAGCAGTACTTC
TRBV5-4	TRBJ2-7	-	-	CASSLKPYEQYF	TGTGCCAGCAGCTTGAAGCCTTACGAGCAGTACTTC
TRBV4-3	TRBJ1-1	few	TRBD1	CASSPGGTEAFF	TGCGCCAGCAGCCCAGGGGGTACTGAAGCTTTCTTT
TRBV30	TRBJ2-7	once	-	CAWDGGGEQYF	TGTGCCTGGGATGGGGGAGGCGAGCAGTACTTC
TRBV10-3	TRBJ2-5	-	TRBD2	CAISAAGAKETQYF	TGTGCCATCAGTGCAGCGGGGGCTAAAGAGACCCAGTACTTC
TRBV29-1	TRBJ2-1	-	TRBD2	CSVEDPGLAGVNEQFF	TGCAGCGTTGAAGACCCGGGACTAGCGGGGGTCAATGAGCAGTTCTTC
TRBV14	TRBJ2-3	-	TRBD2	CASSPPSASGDTDTQYF	TGTGCCAGCAGCCCCCCATCCGCTAGCGGTGACACAGATACGCAGTATTTT
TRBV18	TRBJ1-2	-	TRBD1	CASSPNRGRVVNYGYTF	TGTGCCAGCTCACCCAACAGGGGGCGTGTAGTTAACTATGGCTACACCTTC
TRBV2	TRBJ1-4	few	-	CASNSAVHEKLFF	TGTGCCAGCAATTCGGCGGTTCATGAAAAACTGTTTTTT
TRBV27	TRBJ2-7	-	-	CASSLSFSYEQYF	TGTGCCAGCAGTTTAAGCTTTTCCTACGAGCAGTACTTC
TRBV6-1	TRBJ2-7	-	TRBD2	CASSEPTSGSGEQYF	TGTGCCAGCAGTGAGCCGACTAGCGGGAGCGGCGAGCAGTACTTC
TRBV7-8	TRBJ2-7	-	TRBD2	CASSLALMWLAGIHEQYF	TGTGCCAGCAGCTTAGCGCTAATGTGGCTAGCGGGGATCCACGAGCAGTACTTC
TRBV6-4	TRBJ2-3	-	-	CASSEAAQAMGTQYF	TGTGCCAGCAGTGAAGCGGCCCAGGCAATGGGTACGCAGTATTTT
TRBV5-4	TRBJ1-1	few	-	CASSLAEEAFF	TGTGCCAGCAGCTTGGCCGAGGAAGCTTTCTTT
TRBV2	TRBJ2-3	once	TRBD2	CASSEALAGITDTQYF	TGTGCCAGCAGTGAAGCATTAGCGGGAATTACAGATACGCAGTATTTT
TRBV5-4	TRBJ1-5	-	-	CASSLQGNQPQHF	TGTGCCAGCAGCTTACAGGGAAATCAGCCCCAGCATTTT
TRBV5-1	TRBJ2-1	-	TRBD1	CASSLDSGQGYNEQFF	TGCGCCAGCAGCTTGGATTCCGGACAGGGATACAATGAGCAGTTCTTC
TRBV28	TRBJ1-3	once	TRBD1	CASSTTDRERNTIYF	TGTGCCAGCAGTACAACAGACAGGGAGAGAAACACCATATATTTT
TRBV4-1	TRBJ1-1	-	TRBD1	CASSQRQGEAFF	TGCGCCAGCAGCCAACGACAGGGAGAAGCTTTCTTT
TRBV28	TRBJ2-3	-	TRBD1	CASSSQQGNTDTQYF	TGTGCCAGCAGTTCCCAACAGGGGAATACAGATACGCAGTATTTT
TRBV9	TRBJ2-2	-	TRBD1	CASSIPGTANTGELFF	TGTGCCAGCAGCATCCCGGGGACAGCGAACACCGGGGAGCTGTTTTTT
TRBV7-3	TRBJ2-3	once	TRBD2	CASRRGGGGRTDTQYF	TGTGCCAGCAGAAGAGGGGGGGGCGGGAGGACAGATACGCAGTATTTT
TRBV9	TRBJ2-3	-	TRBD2	CASSVAGTSGGTDTQYF	TGTGCCAGCAGCGTAGCCGGGACTAGCGGCGGCACAGATACGCAGTATTTT
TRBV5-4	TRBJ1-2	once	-	CASSPNRVLDGYTF	TGCGCCAGCAGCCCTAACAGGGTTCTGGATGGCTACACCTTC
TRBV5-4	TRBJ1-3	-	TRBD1	CASSRDSYNSGNTIYF	TGTGCCAGCAGCCGGGACAGCTACAACTCTGGAAACACCATATATTTT
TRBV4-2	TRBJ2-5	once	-	CASSQDRRGRQETQYF	TGTGCCAGCAGCCAAGATCGGCGGGGGCGGCAAGAGACCCAGTACTTC
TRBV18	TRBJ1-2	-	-	CASSPPTLNYGYTF	TGTGCCAGCTCACCACCGACATTAAACTATGGCTACACCTTC